One sample yielded the 22 T cell receptor beta chains listed below, sequenced in a study of cytomegalovirus exposure and HLA in healthy donors (TCRdb year 2017). Library preparation used the immunoSEQ multiplex PCR assay. For the multiplex PCR, a mixture combining 60 forward primers for TCR Vbeta segments and 13 reverse primers for TCR Jbeta segments was used. Imported from immuneACCESS, the table was reduced by TCRdb to in-frame sequences with V and J called. These copies leave out some clones; in studies compared against another copy, an unresolved V gene accounts for under half, and the cause of the remainder is not known. The sample profile shows roughly 120,000 clones; 81% of them were found once. The top ten constitute roughly 2.3% of the sample. The specimen was PBMCs. The receptors derive from a woman in her twenties or thirties in good health and CMV-seronegative.

The rearrangement links TRBV19 to TRBJ1-1, with 11 bases identical to TRBD1. Germline V gene data show CDR1 as LNHDA and CDR2 as SQIVND (reference sequence). With V trimmed by 3 bases and J by 3 bases, 9 bases remained unmatched. This CDR3 has 17 residues. The CDR3 spells CASSMDRGRTRDTEAFF. DNA of the CDR3: TGTGCCAGTAGTATGGACAGGGGGCGAACTCGCGACACTGAAGCTTTCTTT.

The chain uses TRBV7-9 and TRBJ1-2, with 9 bases identical to TRBD1. CDR3 length: 15 amino acids. J was trimmed by 4 bases and V by 5 bases; bases with no gene match: 8. CDR1 SEHNR and CDR2 FQNEAQ come from the germline V gene (reference sequence). CDR3 DNA: TGTGCCAGCAGCGACGAACAGGGGGCTGGCTATGGCTACACCTTC. This sequence encodes CASSDEQGAGYGYTF. The entire variable domain, with the rest obtained from reference TRBV7-9 and TRBJ1-2, is as follows: DTGVSQNPRHKITKRGQNVTFRCDPISEHNRLYWYRQTLGQGPEFLTYFQNEAQLEKSRLLSDRFSAERPKGSFSTLEIQRTEQGDSAMYLCASSDEQGAGYGYTFGSGTRLTVV.

This clone was recorded a few times. V gene TRBV12-5 combines with J gene TRBJ2-3, with 7 bases matching TRBD2. The CDR3 sequence is 16 residues long. The V and J ends lost 0 bases and 4 bases, in that order; junction bases with no gene match: 7. Looked up from germline, CDR1 is LGHNT and CDR2 is FRNRAP. For the CDR3, the DNA is TGTGCTAGTGGTTTGGTATTTGCGGGAGTCTCAGATACGCAGTATTTT. Its protein is CASGLVFAGVSDTQYF.

The chain recombines TRBV28 with TRBJ1-3; TRBD1 might be the D (5 bases). The CDR3 loop spans 16 amino acids. Trimming pared 6 bases from V and 2 bases from J, leaving 17 bases between. Germline CDR1 is MDHEN and CDR2 is SYDVKM. This CDR3 reads CASRLGARAAGNTIYF. CDR3 nucleotide sequence: TGTGCCAGCAGACTTGGGGCCAGGGCGGCTGGAAACACCATATATTTT. Combining the CDR3 with reference TRBV28 and TRBJ1-3 gives the whole variable domain DVKVTQSSRYLVKRTGEKVFLECVQDMDHENMFWYRQDPGLGLRLIYFSYDVKMKEKGDIPEGYSVSREKKERFSLILESASTNQTSMYLCASRLGARAAGNTIYFGEGSWLTVV.

V usage is TRBV5-1 and J usage is TRBJ2-1, with 9 bases aligning to TRBD2. V dropped 4 bases and J dropped 9; count of bases not matched to a gene: 14. This CDR3 comprises 16 residues. Germline assignment: CDR1 SGHRS and CDR2 YFSETQ. The CDR3 nucleotides are TGCGCCAGCAGCCCGTGTCCTAGCGGGGATGGGTGTGAGCAGTTCTTC. This codes for CASSPCPSGDGCEQFF.

CDR3 sequence (DNA): TGTGCCAGCAGCGTAGGTAGTGGGGCCCAGCCCCAGCATTTT. Residues: CASSVGSGAQPQHF. This rearrangement joins TRBV9 to TRBJ1-5; D might be TRBD1 (5 bases). V dropped 0 bases and J dropped 7 bases, with 11 bases sitting between them. This CDR3 region has 14 residues. CDR1 and CDR2 from the germline V gene are SGDLS and YYNGEE.

The rearrangement uses TRBV5-8 and TRBJ1-5; tentatively, D is TRBD1 (5 bases). The CDR3 is 15 amino acids. Germline V gene data show CDR1 as SGHTS and CDR2 as YDEGEE. The V gene lost 3 bases and the J gene lost 6 bases, with 16 bases spanning the gap. The CDR3 region is CASSWGVEVRQPQHF. The DNA of the CDR3 is TGTGCCAGCAGCTGGGGGGTAGAGGTGCGTCAGCCCCAGCATTTT.

The V gene is TRBV30, the J gene TRBJ2-1, with D perhaps matching TRBD2 (5 bases). This CDR3 comprises 15 residues. V was cut by 1 base and J by 8 bases, with 18 bases left in between. Germline V lookup: CDR1 GTSNPN, CDR2 SVGIG (reference sequence). The CDR3 DNA reads as TGTGCCTGGAGTGGGTACAAGATGGGAGCCTATGAGCAGTTCTTC. It specifies CAWSGYKMGAYEQFF.

The V gene is TRBV18, the J gene TRBJ1-1, with 8 bases identical to TRBD1. The CDR3 totals 15 residues. The J segment lost 3 bases and the V segment lost 4 bases, leaving 7 bases of the junction unmatched. Germline loops: CDR1 KGHSH, CDR2 LQKENI. The DNA of the CDR3 is TGTGCCAGCTCACACGGGACAGGAAGGGACACTGAAGCTTTCTTT. It translates to CASSHGTGRDTEAFF.

The chain uses TRBV7-8 and TRBJ2-1, with D perhaps matching TRBD1 (6 bases). The germline CDR1 and CDR2 sequences are SGHVS and FQNEAQ. CDR3 length: 15 amino acids. V was clipped by 0 bases and J by 7 bases, with 13 bases between them. CDR3 bases: TGTGCCAGCAGCTTAGCAGGGGGTGTTGGTAATGAGCAGTTCTTC. This gives the protein CASSLAGGVGNEQFF.

This chain connects TRBV5-1 to TRBJ1-1; tentative D call: TRBD1 (6 bases). The length of the CDR3 is 14 residues. V was pared by 7 bases and J by 0 bases, with 13 bases between. CDR1 is SGHRS and CDR2 is YFSETQ in the germline V gene. The CDR3 sequence: CASAPTGMNTEAFF. As DNA, the CDR3 is TGCGCCAGCGCACCCACAGGGATGAACACTGAAGCTTTCTTT.

The chain employs TRBV18 and TRBJ2-1, with 7 bases matching TRBD2. The CDR3 length is 13 residues. Per germline, CDR1 KGHSH and CDR2 LQKENI. After removal of 3 bases from V and 8 bases from J, the junction contained 4 bases not matched to a gene. CDR3 nucleotide sequence: TGTGCCAGCTCACCGGGACTAATCGATGAGCAGTTCTTC. This translates into CASSPGLIDEQFF. The full variable domain, in which reference TRBV18 and TRBJ2-1 provide the parts outside the CDR3, is NAGVMQNPRHLVRRRGQEARLRCSPMKGHSHVYWYRQLPEEGLKFMVYLQKENIIDESGMPKERFSAEFPKEGPSILRIQQVVRGDSAAYFCASSPGLIDEQFFGPGTRLTVL.

The chain couples TRBV29-1 to TRBJ2-7; TRBD1 matches at 8 bases. V was pared by 7 bases and J by 2 bases, with 7 bases of the junction left unmatched. Looked up from germline, CDR1 is SQVTM and CDR2 is ANQGSEA. This CDR3 is 13 amino acids long. DNA of the CDR3: TGCAGCGGGGTGGGACAGGCAACCTACGAGCAGTACTTC. It codes for CSGVGQATYEQYF.

The V gene is TRBV18, the J gene TRBJ1-2; D possibly corresponds to TRBD1 (6 bases). The germline V gene has CDR1 KGHSH and CDR2 LQKENI. Trimming took 2 bases from V and 6 from J, leaving 13 bases between them. The CDR3 covers 14 residues. The CDR3 nucleotides are TGTGCCAGCTCACCATCAGGACAGCCTAATGGCTACACCTTC. It is translated as CASSPSGQPNGYTF.

The rearrangement uses TRBV11-2 and TRBJ2-6; no clear D. V was cut by 1 base and J by 0 bases, with 7 bases left in between. The CDR3 is 16 residues long. Germline V gives CDR1 SGHAT, CDR2 FQNNGV. CDR3 nucleotide sequence: TGTGCCAGCAGCTTAGGACCTAGCTCTGGGGCCAACGTCCTGACTTTC. This sequence encodes CASSLGPSSGANVLTF. Together with reference TRBV11-2 and TRBJ2-6, the CDR3 gives the full variable domain: EAGVAQSPRYKIIEKRQSVAFWCNPISGHATLYWYQQILGQGPKLLIQFQNNGVVDDSQLPKDRFSAERLKGVDSTLKIQPAKLEDSAVYLCASSLGPSSGANVLTFGAGSRLTVL.

The chain uses TRBV5-4 and TRBJ2-5; a possible D gene is TRBD1 (6 bases). The CDR3 spans 15 residues. CDR1 is SGHNT, CDR2 YYREEE, per germline (reference sequence). Trimming removed 5 bases at V and 1 base at J, with 15 bases between. CDR3 protein: CASSSTGLAQETQYF. The CDR3 DNA is TGTGCCAGCAGTTCGACAGGCCTGGCCCAAGAGACCCAGTACTTC.

V usage is TRBV5-1 and J usage is TRBJ2-3; 11 bases are a match to TRBD2. V lost 3 bases to trimming and J lost 2 bases; unmatched junction nucleotides: 5. Germline assignment: CDR1 SGHRS and CDR2 YFSETQ. The CDR3 has 16 residues. CDR3 nucleotides: TGCGCCAGCAGCTCTGGACTAGCGGGTACCACAGATACGCAGTATTTT. Protein product: CASSSGLAGTTDTQYF. Using reference TRBV5-1 and TRBJ2-3 for the parts outside the CDR3, the full variable domain is KAGVTQTPRYLIKTRGQQVTLSCSPISGHRSVSWYQQTPGQGLQFLFEYFSETQRNKGNFPGRFSGRQFSNSRSEMNVSTLELGDSALYLCASSSGLAGTTDTQYFGPGTRLTVL.

The V and J genes are TRBV19 and TRBJ1-4, with TRBD1 identical over 8 bases. The CDR3 length is 16 residues. After removal of 5 bases from V and 8 bases from J, the junction contained 13 bases not matched to a gene. Germline V gene lookup returns CDR1 LNHDA and CDR2 SQIVND (reference sequence). This CDR3 reads CASSRDLDRVAEKLFF. In DNA, the CDR3 is TGTGCCAGTAGTCGGGACTTGGACAGGGTGGCGGAAAAACTGTTTTTT.

Worth noting for this clone: The identical CDR3 is also encoded by other nucleotide sequences in the sample. V and J are TRBV11-3 and TRBJ2-2, with unresolved D. V lost 6 bases and J lost 1, with 12 bases in between. Germline loops: CDR1 SGHNT, CDR2 YENEEA. This CDR3 is 15 amino acids long. CDR3 DNA sequence: TGTGCCAGCAGGGGCGCAGGTGGGAACACCGGGGAGCTGTTTTTT. Translated: CASRGAGGNTGELFF.

This clone has just a few counts. The V and J genes are TRBV6-6 and TRBJ1-2; D gene ambiguous. The CDR3 contains 14 residues. V lost 0 bases to trimming and J lost 3 bases, with 8 bases between them. CDR1 and CDR2 (germline): MNHNY, SVGAGI (reference sequence). The CDR3: CASSYSADYYGYTF. CDR3 sequence (DNA): TGTGCCAGCAGTTACTCGGCGGATTACTATGGCTACACCTTC.

This clone turned up a few times. The chain links TRBV7-9 to TRBJ1-2; TRBD1 agrees at 8 bases. V was pared by 5 bases and J by 2 bases, with 10 bases of the junction left unmatched. The CDR3 covers 16 residues. Germline V lookup: CDR1 SEHNR, CDR2 FQNEAQ (reference sequence). CDR3 DNA: TGTGCCAGCAGCCGAATCGGGACAGGTGGGAACTATGGCTACACCTTC. It yields the protein CASSRIGTGGNYGYTF.

This clone has only a few counts. V is TRBV6-4 and J is TRBJ2-3, with TRBD1 as a possible D gene (5 bases). Germline-derived CDR1 and CDR2 are MRHNA and SNTAGT. V dropped 6 bases and J dropped 5 bases, with 12 bases sitting between them. The CDR3 runs 13 residues. For the CDR3, the DNA is TGTGCCAGCAGCCTGGATCAGGGAGATACGCAGTATTTT. Amino acids: CASSLDQGDTQYF.